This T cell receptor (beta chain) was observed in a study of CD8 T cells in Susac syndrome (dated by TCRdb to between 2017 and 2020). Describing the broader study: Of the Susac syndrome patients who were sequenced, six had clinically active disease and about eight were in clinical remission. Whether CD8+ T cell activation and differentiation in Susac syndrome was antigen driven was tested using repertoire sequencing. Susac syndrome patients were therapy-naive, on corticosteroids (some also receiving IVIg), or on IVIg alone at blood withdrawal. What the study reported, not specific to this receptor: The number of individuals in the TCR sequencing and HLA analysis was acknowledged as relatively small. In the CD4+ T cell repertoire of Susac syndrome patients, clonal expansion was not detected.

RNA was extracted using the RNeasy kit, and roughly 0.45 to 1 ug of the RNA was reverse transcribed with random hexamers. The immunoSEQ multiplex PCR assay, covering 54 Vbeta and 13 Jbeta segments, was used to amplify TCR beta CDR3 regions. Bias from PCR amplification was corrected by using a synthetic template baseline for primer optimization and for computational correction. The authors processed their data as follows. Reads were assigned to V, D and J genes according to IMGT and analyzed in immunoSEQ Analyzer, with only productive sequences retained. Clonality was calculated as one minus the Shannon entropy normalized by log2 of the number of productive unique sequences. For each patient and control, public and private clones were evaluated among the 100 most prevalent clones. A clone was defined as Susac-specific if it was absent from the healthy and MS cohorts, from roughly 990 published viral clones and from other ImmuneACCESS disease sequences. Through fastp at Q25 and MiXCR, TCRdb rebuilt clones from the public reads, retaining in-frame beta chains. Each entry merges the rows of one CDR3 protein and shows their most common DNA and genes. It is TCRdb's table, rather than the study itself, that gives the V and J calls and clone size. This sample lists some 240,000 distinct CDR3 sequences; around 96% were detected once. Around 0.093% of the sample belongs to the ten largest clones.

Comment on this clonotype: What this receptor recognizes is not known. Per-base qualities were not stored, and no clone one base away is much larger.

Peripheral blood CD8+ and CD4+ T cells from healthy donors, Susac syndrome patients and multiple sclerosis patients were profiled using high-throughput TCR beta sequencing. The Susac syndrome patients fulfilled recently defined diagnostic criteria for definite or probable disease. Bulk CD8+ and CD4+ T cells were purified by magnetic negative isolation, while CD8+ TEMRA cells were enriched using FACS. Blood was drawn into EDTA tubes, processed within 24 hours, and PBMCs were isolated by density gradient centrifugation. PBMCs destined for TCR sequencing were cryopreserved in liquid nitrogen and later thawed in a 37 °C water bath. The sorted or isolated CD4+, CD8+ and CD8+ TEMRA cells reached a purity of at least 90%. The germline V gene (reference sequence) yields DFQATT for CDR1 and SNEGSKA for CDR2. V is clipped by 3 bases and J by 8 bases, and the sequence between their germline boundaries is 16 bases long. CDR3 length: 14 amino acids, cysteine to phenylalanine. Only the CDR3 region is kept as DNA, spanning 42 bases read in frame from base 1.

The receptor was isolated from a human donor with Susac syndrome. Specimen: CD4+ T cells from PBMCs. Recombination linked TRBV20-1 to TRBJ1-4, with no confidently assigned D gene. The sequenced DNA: TGCAGTGCTAGGCCACCCGGGGTTGGGGAAAAACTGTTTTTT. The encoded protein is CSARPPGVGEKLFF.